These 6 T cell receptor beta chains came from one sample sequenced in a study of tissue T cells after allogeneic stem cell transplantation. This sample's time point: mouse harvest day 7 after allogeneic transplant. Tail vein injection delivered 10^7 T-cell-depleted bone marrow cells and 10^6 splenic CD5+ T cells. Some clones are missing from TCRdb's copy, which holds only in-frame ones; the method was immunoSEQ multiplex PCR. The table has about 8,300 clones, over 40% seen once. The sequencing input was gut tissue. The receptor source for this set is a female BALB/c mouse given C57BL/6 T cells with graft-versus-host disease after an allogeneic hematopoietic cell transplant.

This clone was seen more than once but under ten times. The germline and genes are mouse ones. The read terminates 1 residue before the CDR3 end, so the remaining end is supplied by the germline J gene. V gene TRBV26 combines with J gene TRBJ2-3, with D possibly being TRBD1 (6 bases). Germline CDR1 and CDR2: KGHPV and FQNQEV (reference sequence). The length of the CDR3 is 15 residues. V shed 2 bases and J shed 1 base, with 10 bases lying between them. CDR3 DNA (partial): TGTGCCAGCAGTCTGGGACAGTTTGGTGCAGAAACGCTGTAT. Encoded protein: CASSLGQFGAETLY. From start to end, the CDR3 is CASSLGQFGAETLYF.

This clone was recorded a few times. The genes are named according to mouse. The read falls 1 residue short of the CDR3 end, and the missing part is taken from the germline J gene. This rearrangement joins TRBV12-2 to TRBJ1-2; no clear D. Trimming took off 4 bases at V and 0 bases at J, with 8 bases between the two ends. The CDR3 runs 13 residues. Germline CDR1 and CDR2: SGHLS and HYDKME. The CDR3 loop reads CASSPTANSDYTF. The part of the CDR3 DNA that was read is TGTGCCAGCTCCCCAACGGCAAACTCCGACTACACC.

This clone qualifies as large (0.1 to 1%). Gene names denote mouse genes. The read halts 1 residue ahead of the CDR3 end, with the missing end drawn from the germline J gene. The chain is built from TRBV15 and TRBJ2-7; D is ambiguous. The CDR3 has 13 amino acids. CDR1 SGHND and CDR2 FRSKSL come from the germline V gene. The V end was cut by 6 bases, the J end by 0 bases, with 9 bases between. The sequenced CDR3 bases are TGTGCCAGCAGCTCTGACAACTCCTATGAACAGTAC. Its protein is CASSSDNSYEQY. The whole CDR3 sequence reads CASSSDNSYEQYF.

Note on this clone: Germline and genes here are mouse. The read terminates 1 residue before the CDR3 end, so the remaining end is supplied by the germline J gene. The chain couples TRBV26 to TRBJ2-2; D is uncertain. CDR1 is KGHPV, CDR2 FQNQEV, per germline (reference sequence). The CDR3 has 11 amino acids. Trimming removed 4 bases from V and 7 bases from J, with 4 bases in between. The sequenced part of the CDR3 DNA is TGTGCCAGCAGTCCCGGCGGGCAGCTCTAC. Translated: CASSPGGQLY. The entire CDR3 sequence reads CASSPGGQLYF.

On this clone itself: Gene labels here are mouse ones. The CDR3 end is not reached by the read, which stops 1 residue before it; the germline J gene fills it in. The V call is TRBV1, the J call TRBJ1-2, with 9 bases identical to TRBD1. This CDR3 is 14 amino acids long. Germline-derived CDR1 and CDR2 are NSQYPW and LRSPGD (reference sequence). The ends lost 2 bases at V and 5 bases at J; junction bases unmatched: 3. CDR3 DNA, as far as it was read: TGCACCTGCAGTGCACGGACAGGGGTATCCGACTACACC. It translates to CTCSARTGVSDYT. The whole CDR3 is CTCSARTGVSDYTF.

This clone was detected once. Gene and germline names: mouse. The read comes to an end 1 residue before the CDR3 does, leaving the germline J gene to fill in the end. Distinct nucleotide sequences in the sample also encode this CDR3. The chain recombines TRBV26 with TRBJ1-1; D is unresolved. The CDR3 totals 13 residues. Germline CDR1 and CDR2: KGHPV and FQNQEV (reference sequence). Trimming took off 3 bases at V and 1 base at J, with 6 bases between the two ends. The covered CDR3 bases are TGTGCCAGCAGTCTCAGACAAAACACAGAAGTCTTC. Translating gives CASSLRQNTEVF. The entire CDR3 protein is CASSLRQNTEVFF.